The rows below give T cell receptor beta chains drawn from one sample of a study of shared clonotypes between healthy human individuals. Some clones are missing from TCRdb's copy, which holds only in-frame ones; the method was immunoSEQ multiplex PCR. The profile shows some 1,900,000 clones, over 85% of them singletons. Specimen: naive CD8+ T cells sorted from blood. Receptor source: a man aged 18 to 30 in good health. Both conserved end residues are part of each CDR3. The D gene is left open where the match is weak. The listing skips clone size in some rows; elsewhere it reads once, few, many or a size class.

size: once; V: TRBV2; J: TRBJ2-5; D: -; DNA: TGTGCCAGCAGAGGGGGGACAGCTGATAAGGCCCAGTACTTC; CDR3: CASRGGTADKAQYF
size: -; V: TRBV4-1; J: TRBJ2-2; D: -; DNA: TGCGCCAGCAGCCCCCACCAGGGGAACACCGGGGAGCTGTTTTTT; CDR3: CASSPHQGNTGELFF
size: -; V: TRBV27; J: TRBJ2-7; D: TRBD1; DNA: TGTGCCAGCAGCCTCTGGGGGACAGGGGGCGTGGAGCAGTACTTC; CDR3: CASSLWGTGGVEQYF
size: -; V: TRBV2; J: TRBJ2-1; D: -; DNA: TGTGCCAGCAGTGTTTTAGCTTCCTACAATGAGCAGTTCTTC; CDR3: CASSVLASYNEQFF
size: -; V: TRBV27; J: TRBJ1-2; D: -; DNA: TGTGCCAGCAGTTTCTCTTCCTTAAGTATGGATGGCTACACCTTC; CDR3: CASSFSSLSMDGYTF
size: -; V: TRBV5-5; J: TRBJ2-7; D: -; DNA: TGTGCCAGCAGCACCGGGATTGTCACCTACGAGCAGTACTTC; CDR3: CASSTGIVTYEQYF
size: -; V: TRBV4-1; J: TRBJ1-6; D: -; DNA: TGCGCCAGCAGCCAAGATTCGGCTGGTAATTCACCCCTCCACTTT; CDR3: CASSQDSAGNSPLHF
size: -; V: TRBV4-1; J: TRBJ1-2; D: -; DNA: TGCGCCAGCAGCCAAGTACCCGGCCCAATCGGCTACACCTTC; CDR3: CASSQVPGPIGYTF
size: -; V: TRBV4-1; J: TRBJ2-7; D: TRBD1; DNA: TGCGCCAGCAGCCAGACCCGAGGACAGGCGTACGAGCAGTACTTC; CDR3: CASSQTRGQAYEQYF
size: -; V: TRBV4-3; J: TRBJ1-2; D: -; DNA: TGCGCCAGCAGCCAAGCGATTCTATCGGATGGCTACACCTTC; CDR3: CASSQAILSDGYTF
size: -; V: TRBV27; J: TRBJ1-1; D: TRBD1; DNA: TGTGCCAGCAGTTTAGGGACAGGGGGGGTCACTGAAGCTTTCTTT; CDR3: CASSLGTGGVTEAFF
size: -; V: TRBV4-1; J: TRBJ2-1; D: -; DNA: TGCGCCAGCAGCCAAGAGGTAGCCTACAATGAGCAGTTCTTC; CDR3: CASSQEVAYNEQFF
size: -; V: TRBV13; J: TRBJ1-1; D: -; DNA: TGTGCCAGCAGCCCTGGACAGAACACTGAAGCTTTCTTT; CDR3: CASSPGQNTEAFF
size: -; V: TRBV4-3; J: TRBJ2-1; D: TRBD2; DNA: TGCGCCAGCAGCCAAGACCCGGGACTAGCGGGGAATGAGCAGTTCTTC; CDR3: CASSQDPGLAGNEQFF
size: once; V: TRBV9; J: TRBJ1-5; D: -; DNA: TGTGCCAGCAGCTCCGGACAGCTCAATCAGCCCCAGCATTTT; CDR3: CASSSGQLNQPQHF
size: -; V: TRBV5-6; J: TRBJ2-2; D: -; DNA: TGTGCCAGCAGCTTCCCAGGGTGGGTCGGGACCGGGGAGCTGTTTTTT; CDR3: CASSFPGWVGTGELFF
size: -; V: TRBV12-5; J: TRBJ2-3; D: TRBD2; DNA: TGTGCTAGTGGTTTGTACCATCTCCTAGCGGGAGGGTCGGATACGCAGTATTTT; CDR3: CASGLYHLLAGGSDTQYF
size: -; V: TRBV6-5; J: TRBJ2-7; D: TRBD2; DNA: TGTGCCAGCAGCTGGACTAGCGGGCTGTACGAGCAGTACTTC; CDR3: CASSWTSGLYEQYF
size: -; V: TRBV4-1; J: TRBJ2-7; D: -; DNA: TGCGCCAGCAGCCAACGCCCCGGGGCTCTAGGGAGCGCGCAGTACTTC; CDR3: CASSQRPGALGSAQYF
size: -; V: TRBV6-6; J: TRBJ1-4; D: TRBD1; DNA: TGTGCCAGCAGTTACTATGGACAGGATACTGAAAAACTGTTTTTT; CDR3: CASSYYGQDTEKLFF
size: -; V: TRBV11-2; J: TRBJ2-1; D: TRBD2; DNA: TGTGCCAGCAACCCTACTAGCGGGAGAAACAATGAGCAGTTCTTC; CDR3: CASNPTSGRNNEQFF
size: -; V: TRBV9; J: TRBJ2-2; D: TRBD2; DNA: TGTGCCAGCAGCGATCTAGCGGCGAACACCGGGGAGCTGTTTTTT; CDR3: CASSDLAANTGELFF
size: -; V: TRBV2; J: TRBJ2-1; D: -; DNA: TGTGCCAGCAGTGAAGTCAGCGGTCGCATAGGTGGTGAGCAGTTCTTC; CDR3: CASSEVSGRIGGEQFF
size: -; V: TRBV5-6; J: TRBJ1-6; D: TRBD1; DNA: TGTGCCAGCAGCTTCGGGACAGGGAATTCACCCCTCCACTTT; CDR3: CASSFGTGNSPLHF
size: -; V: TRBV6-1; J: TRBJ2-7; D: -; DNA: TGTGCCAGCAGTGTACGGGACGGAGCCCCCTACGAGCAGTACTTC; CDR3: CASSVRDGAPYEQYF
size: few; V: TRBV27; J: TRBJ2-2; D: -; DNA: TGTGCCAGCAGTTCGATGGGTCTGGCCGGGGAGCTGTTTTTT; CDR3: CASSSMGLAGELFF
size: -; V: TRBV13; J: TRBJ1-2; D: -; DNA: TGTGCCAGCAGCTTACAGGGCACTAACTATGGCTACACCTTC; CDR3: CASSLQGTNYGYTF
size: -; V: TRBV30; J: TRBJ2-7; D: -; DNA: TGTGCCTGGAGTGCGTATGTGGCAGGGCCTTTCTACGAGCAGTACTTC; CDR3: CAWSAYVAGPFYEQYF
size: -; V: TRBV28; J: TRBJ1-1; D: TRBD1; DNA: TGTGCCAGCAGTTGGTCCGGGACAGGGGAGACTGAAGCTTTCTTT; CDR3: CASSWSGTGETEAFF
size: -; V: TRBV19; J: TRBJ2-1; D: TRBD2; DNA: TGTGCCAGTAGTATAAGCGGGGGTAACAATGAGCAGTTCTTC; CDR3: CASSISGGNNEQFF
size: -; V: TRBV14; J: TRBJ2-3; D: TRBD2; DNA: TGTGCCAGCAGCCGGACTAGCGGGATATCGGATACGCAGTATTTT; CDR3: CASSRTSGISDTQYF
size: -; V: TRBV7-9; J: TRBJ2-3; D: -; DNA: TGTGCCAGCAGCTTTACGCCGGGTTCCGGCACAGATACGCAGTATTTT; CDR3: CASSFTPGSGTDTQYF
size: -; V: TRBV5-4; J: TRBJ2-3; D: -; DNA: TGTGCCAGCAGCTTGGGCGGGGTGGGCACAGATACGCAGTATTTT; CDR3: CASSLGGVGTDTQYF
size: -; V: TRBV2; J: TRBJ2-7; D: -; DNA: TGTGCCAGCAGTGAAATCCCAGCCCTCAATTCATACGAGCAGTACTTC; CDR3: CASSEIPALNSYEQYF
size: -; V: TRBV2; J: TRBJ1-1; D: -; DNA: TGTGCCAGCAGTGAGTTTAAGACTGAAGCTTTCTTT; CDR3: CASSEFKTEAFF
size: -; V: TRBV7-8; J: TRBJ2-3; D: -; DNA: TGTGCCAGCACCCTTTTAGCGGTATATAGCACAGATACGCAGTATTTT; CDR3: CASTLLAVYSTDTQYF
size: -; V: TRBV5-1; J: TRBJ2-2; D: -; DNA: TGCGCCAGCGGCTGGACAGAAGTATCGAACACCGGGGAGCTGTTTTTT; CDR3: CASGWTEVSNTGELFF
size: -; V: TRBV30; J: TRBJ2-3; D: TRBD1; DNA: TGTGCCTGGAGCCGGGGACAGGGCACAGATACGCAGTATTTT; CDR3: CAWSRGQGTDTQYF
size: -; V: TRBV7-2; J: TRBJ2-5; D: -; DNA: TGTGCCAGCAGCTTAGTCCCAGAGCAAGAGACCCAGTACTTC; CDR3: CASSLVPEQETQYF
size: once; V: TRBV18; J: TRBJ2-1; D: TRBD2; DNA: TGTGCCAGCTCCCCCCTAGCGGGCCATTACAATGAGCAGTTCTTC; CDR3: CASSPLAGHYNEQFF
size: -; V: TRBV7-9; J: TRBJ1-5; D: TRBD1; DNA: TGTGCCAGCAGCAGACAGGGGAGGGACAATCAGCCCCAGCATTTT; CDR3: CASSRQGRDNQPQHF
size: -; V: TRBV27; J: TRBJ2-7; D: -; DNA: TGTGCCAGCAGTTTAAGCGCGGCAGGGAGCTCCTACGAGCAGTACTTC; CDR3: CASSLSAAGSSYEQYF